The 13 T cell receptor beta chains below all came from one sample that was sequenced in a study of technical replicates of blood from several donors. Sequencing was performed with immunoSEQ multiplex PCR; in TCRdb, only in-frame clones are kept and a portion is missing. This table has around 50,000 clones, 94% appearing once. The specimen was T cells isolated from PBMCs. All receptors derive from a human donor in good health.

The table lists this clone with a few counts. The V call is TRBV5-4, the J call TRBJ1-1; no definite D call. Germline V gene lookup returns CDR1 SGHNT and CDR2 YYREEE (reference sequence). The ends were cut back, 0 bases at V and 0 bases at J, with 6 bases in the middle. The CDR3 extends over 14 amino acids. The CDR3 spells CASSLVSVNTEAFF. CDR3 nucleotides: TGTGCCAGCAGCTTGGTGTCGGTGAACACTGAAGCTTTCTTT.

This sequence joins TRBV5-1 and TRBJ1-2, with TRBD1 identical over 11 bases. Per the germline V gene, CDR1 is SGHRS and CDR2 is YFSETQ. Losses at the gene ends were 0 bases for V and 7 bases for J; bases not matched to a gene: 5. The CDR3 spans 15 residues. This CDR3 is CASSLEGQGESGYTF. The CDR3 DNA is TGCGCCAGCAGCTTGGAGGGACAGGGGGAAAGTGGCTACACCTTC.

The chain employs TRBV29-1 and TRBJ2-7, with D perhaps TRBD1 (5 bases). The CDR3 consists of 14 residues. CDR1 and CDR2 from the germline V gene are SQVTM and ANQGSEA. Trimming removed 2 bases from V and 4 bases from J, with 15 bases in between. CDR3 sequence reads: CSVEIADSGYEQYF. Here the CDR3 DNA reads TGCAGCGTTGAAATTGCCGACAGTGGGTACGAGCAGTACTTC.

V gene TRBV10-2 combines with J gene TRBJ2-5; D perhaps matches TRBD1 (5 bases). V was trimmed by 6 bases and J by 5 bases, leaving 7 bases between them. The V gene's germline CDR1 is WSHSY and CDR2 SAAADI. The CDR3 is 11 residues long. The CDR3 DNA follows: TGCGCCAGCAGGGCAGGGGAGACCCAGTACTTC. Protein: CASRAGETQYF.

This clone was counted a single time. The CDR3 DNA reads as TGCAGCGTTGCTGGGGGCATCATTTACGAGCAGTACTTC. Its translation is CSVAGGIIYEQYF. The chain carries TRBV29-1 and TRBJ2-5; D is perhaps TRBD1 (6 bases). The DNA end lines up better with TRBJ2-7; the J call may be wrong. CDR3 length: 13 residues. Germline CDR1 and CDR2: SQVTM and ANQGSEA.

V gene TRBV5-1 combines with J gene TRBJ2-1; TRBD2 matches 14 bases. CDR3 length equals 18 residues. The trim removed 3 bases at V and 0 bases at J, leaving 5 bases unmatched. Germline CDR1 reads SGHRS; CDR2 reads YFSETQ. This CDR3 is CASSSGTSGRPSYNEQFF. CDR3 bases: TGCGCCAGCAGCTCCGGGACTAGCGGGAGACCCTCCTACAATGAGCAGTTCTTC.

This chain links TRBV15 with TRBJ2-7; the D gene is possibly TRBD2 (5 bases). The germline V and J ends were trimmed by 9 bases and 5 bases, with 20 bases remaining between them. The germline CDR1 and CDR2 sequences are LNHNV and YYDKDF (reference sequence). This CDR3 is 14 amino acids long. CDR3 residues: CATRQGMTGNEQYF. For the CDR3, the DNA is TGTGCCACGCGCCAAGGGATGACGGGGAACGAGCAGTACTTC. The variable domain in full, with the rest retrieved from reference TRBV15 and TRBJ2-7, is DAMVIQNPRYQVTQFGKPVTLSCSQTLNHNVMYWYQQKSSQAPKLLFHYYDKDFNNEADTPDNFQSRRPNTSFCFLDIRSPGLGDTAMYLCATRQGMTGNEQYFGPGTRLTVT.

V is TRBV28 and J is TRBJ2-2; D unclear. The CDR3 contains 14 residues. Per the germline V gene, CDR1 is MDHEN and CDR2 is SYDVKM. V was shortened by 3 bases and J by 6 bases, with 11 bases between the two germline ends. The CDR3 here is CASSFQVSSGELFF. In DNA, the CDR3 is TGTGCCAGCAGTTTCCAGGTCTCCTCCGGGGAGCTGTTTTTT.

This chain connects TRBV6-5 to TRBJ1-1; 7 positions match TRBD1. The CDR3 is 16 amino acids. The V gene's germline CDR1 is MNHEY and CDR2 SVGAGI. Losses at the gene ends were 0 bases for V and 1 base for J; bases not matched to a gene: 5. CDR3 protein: CASSYSEGTANTEAFF. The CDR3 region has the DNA TGTGCCAGCAGTTACTCAGAGGGGACAGCGAACACTGAAGCTTTCTTT.

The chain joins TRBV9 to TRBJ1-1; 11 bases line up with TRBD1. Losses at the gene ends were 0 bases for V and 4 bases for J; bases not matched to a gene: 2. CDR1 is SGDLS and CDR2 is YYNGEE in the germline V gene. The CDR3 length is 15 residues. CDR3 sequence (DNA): TGTGCCAGCAGCGTAGACGGGACAGGGGGCACTGAAGCTTTCTTT. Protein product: CASSVDGTGGTEAFF. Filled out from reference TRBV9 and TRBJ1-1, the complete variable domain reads DSGVTQTPKHLITATGQRVTLRCSPRSGDLSVYWYQQSLDQGLQFLIQYYNGEERAKGNILERFSAQQFPDLHSELNLSSLELGDSALYFCASSVDGTGGTEAFFGQGTRLTVV.

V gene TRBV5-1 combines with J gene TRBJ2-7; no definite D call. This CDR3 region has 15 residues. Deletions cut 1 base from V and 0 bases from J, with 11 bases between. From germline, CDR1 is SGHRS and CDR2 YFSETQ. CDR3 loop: CASSLSSFSSYEQYF. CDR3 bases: TGCGCCAGCAGCTTGTCTAGTTTCAGCTCCTACGAGCAGTACTTC. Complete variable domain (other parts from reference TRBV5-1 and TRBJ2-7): KAGVTQTPRYLIKTRGQQVTLSCSPISGHRSVSWYQQTPGQGLQFLFEYFSETQRNKGNFPGRFSGRQFSNSRSEMNVSTLELGDSALYLCASSLSSFSSYEQYFGPGTRLTVT.

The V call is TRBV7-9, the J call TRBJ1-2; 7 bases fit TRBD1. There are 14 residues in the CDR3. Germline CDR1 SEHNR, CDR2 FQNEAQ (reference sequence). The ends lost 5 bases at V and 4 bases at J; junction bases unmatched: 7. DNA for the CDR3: TGTGCCAGCAGCGGGGGACAGCGCGCCTATGGCTACACCTTC. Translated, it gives CASSGGQRAYGYTF. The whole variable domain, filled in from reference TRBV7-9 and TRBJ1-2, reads DTGVSQNPRHKITKRGQNVTFRCDPISEHNRLYWYRQTLGQGPEFLTYFQNEAQLEKSRLLSDRFSAERPKGSFSTLEIQRTEQGDSAMYLCASSGGQRAYGYTFGSGTRLTVV.

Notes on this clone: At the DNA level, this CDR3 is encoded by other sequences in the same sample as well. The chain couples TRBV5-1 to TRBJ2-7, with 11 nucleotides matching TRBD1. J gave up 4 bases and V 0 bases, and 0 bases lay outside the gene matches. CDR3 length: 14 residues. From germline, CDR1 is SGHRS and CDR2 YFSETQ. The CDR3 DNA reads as TGCGCCAGCAGCTTGGGGGACAGGGGGTACGAGCAGTACTTC. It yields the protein CASSLGDRGYEQYF. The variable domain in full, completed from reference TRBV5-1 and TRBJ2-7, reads KAGVTQTPRYLIKTRGQQVTLSCSPISGHRSVSWYQQTPGQGLQFLFEYFSETQRNKGNFPGRFSGRQFSNSRSEMNVSTLELGDSALYLCASSLGDRGYEQYFGPGTRLTVT.